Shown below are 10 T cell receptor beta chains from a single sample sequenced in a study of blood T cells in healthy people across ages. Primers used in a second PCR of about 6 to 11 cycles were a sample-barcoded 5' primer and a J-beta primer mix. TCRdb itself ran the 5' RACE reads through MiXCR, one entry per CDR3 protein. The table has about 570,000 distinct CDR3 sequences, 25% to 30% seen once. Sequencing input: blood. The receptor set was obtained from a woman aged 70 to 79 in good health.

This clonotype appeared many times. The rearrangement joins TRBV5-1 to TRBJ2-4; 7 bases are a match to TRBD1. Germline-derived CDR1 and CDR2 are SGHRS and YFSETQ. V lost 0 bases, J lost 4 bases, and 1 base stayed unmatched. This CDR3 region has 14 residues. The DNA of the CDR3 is TGCGCCAGCAGCTTGGGACAGGGTAAAAACATTCAGTACTTC. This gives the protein CASSLGQGKNIQYF. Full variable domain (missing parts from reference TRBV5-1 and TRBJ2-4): KAGVTQTPRYLIKTRGQQVTLSCSPISGHRSVSWYQQTPGQGLQFLFEYFSETQRNKGNFPGRFSGRQFSNSRSEMNVSTLELGDSALYLCASSLGQGKNIQYFGAGTRLSVL.

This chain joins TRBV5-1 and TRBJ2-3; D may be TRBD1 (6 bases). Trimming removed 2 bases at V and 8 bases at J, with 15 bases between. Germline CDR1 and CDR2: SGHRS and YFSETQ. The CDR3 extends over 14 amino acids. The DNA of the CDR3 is TGCGCCAGCAGCTTAATCAGCAACAGGGTTACGCAGTATTTT. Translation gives CASSLISNRVTQYF.

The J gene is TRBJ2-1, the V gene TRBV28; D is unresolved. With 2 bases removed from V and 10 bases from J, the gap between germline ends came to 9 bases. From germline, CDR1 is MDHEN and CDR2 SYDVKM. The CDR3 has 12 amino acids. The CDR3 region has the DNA TGTGCCAGCAGTTTAAACCCTCGGGAGCAGTTCTTC. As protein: CASSLNPREQFF. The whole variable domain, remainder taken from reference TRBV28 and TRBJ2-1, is DVKVTQSSRYLVKRTGEKVFLECVQDMDHENMFWYRQDPGLGLRLIYFSYDVKMKEKGDIPEGYSVSREKKERFSLILESASTNQTSMYLCASSLNPREQFFGPGTRLTVL.

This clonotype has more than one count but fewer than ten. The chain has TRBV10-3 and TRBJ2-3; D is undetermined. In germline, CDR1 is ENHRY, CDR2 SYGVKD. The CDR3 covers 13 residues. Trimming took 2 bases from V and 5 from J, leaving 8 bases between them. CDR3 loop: CAISESLRDTQYF. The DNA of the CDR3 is TGTGCCATCAGTGAGAGTTTGCGAGATACGCAGTATTTT.

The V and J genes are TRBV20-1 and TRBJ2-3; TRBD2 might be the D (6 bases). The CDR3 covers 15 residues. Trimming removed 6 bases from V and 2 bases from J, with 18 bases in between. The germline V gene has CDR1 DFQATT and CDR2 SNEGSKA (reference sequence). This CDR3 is CSAAASDPFTDTQYF. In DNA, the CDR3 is TGCAGTGCGGCGGCTAGCGATCCTTTCACAGATACGCAGTATTTT.

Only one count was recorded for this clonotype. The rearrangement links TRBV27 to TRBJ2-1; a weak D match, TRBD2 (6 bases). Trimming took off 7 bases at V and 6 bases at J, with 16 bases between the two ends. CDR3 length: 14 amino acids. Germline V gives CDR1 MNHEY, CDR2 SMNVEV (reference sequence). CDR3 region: CASTTSSEANEQFF. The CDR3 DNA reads TGTGCCAGCACTACTAGCAGCGAGGCCAATGAGCAGTTCTTC.

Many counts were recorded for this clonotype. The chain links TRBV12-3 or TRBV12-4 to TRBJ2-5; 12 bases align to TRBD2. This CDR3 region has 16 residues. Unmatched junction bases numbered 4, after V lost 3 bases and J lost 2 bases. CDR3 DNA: TGTGCCAGCAGTTTCCTCCTAGCGGGGGGGCAAGAGACCCAGTACTTC. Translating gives CASSFLLAGGQETQYF.

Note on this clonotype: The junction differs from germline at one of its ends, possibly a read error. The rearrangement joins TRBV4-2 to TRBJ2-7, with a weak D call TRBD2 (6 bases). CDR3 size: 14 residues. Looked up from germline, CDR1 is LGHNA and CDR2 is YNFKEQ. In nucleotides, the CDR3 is TGTGCCAGCAGCAGTGGCGGGGATTCCTGCGAGCAGTACTTC. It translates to CASSSGGDSCEQYF.

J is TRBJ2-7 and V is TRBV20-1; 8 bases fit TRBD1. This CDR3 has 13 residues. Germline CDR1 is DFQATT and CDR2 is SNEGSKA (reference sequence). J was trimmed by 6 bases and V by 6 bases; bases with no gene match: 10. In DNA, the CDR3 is TGCAGTGCAAGGACAGGGAAAATAGGCGAGCAGTACTTC. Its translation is CSARTGKIGEQYF.

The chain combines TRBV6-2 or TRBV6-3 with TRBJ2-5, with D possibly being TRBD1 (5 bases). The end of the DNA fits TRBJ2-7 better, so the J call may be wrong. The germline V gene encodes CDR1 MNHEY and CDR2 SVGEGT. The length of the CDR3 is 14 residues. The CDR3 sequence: CASSYSIGAYEQYF. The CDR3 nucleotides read TGTGCCAGCAGTTACTCTATAGGGGCCTACGAGCAGTACTTC.